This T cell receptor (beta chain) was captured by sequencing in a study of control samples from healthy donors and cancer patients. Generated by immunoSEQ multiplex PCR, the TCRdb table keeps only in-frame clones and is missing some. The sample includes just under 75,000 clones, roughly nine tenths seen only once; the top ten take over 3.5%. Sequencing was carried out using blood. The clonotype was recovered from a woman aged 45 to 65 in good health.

CDR3 amino acids: CASSLAGGPVDTQYF. In DNA form, the CDR3 reads TGTGCCAGCAGCTTGGCGGGAGGGCCAGTAGATACGCAGTATTTT. The chain joins TRBV5-6 to TRBJ2-3; 8 bases fit TRBD2. CDR3 length: 15 residues. V lost 0 bases to trimming and J lost 5 bases; unmatched junction nucleotides: 5. Germline CDR1 SGHDT, CDR2 YYEEEE.